This T cell receptor beta chain stems from a study of blood T cells in healthy people across ages. Study results and caveats: It was held that the diversity estimates obtained from one million T cells were underestimates.

Sample-barcoded 5' priming and a J-beta primer mix drove a second PCR of roughly 7 to 11 cycles. The template-switch adaptor was a 5' adaptor with 12 random nucleotides. It tagged each cDNA molecule. Each CDR3 protein is one row after TCRdb ran MiXCR on the 5' RACE reads. The data contain hundreds of thousands of distinct CDR3 sequences, more than 45% of them singletons. Healthy Caucasians from Russia aged about 6 to 90 served as donors. The total RNA that was extracted per sample amounted to at least 5.5 micrograms. About this clonotype itself: The antigen remains undetermined.

V gave up 4 bases and J gave up 5 bases; unmatched junction bases: 2. This CDR3 contains 15 residues. CDR1 and CDR2 (germline): DFQATT, SNEGSKA (reference sequence). This chain joins TRBV20-1 and TRBJ2-1; the match to TRBD2 covers 16 bases. The material sequenced was blood. The origin of this receptor is a man younger than 45 in good health. CDR3 in DNA: TGCAGTGCTACCGGGACTAGCGGGAGGGACAATGAGCAGTTCTTC. Protein: CSATGTSGRDNEQFF.